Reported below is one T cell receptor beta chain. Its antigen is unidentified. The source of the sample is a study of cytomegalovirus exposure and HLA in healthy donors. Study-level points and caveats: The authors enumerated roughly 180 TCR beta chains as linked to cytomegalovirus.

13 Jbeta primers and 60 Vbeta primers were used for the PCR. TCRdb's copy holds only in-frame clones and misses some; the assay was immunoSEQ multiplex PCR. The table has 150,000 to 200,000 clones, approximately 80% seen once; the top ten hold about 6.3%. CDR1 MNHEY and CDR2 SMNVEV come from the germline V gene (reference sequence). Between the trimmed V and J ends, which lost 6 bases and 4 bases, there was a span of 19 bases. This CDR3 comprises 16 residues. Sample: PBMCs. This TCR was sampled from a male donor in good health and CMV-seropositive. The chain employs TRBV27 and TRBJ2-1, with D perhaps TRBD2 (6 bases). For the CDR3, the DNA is TGTGCCAGCAGGGGGCCCGGCGGGATCTTGTACAATGAGCAGTTCTTC. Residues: CASRGPGGILYNEQFF.